The clone carrying this TCR beta chain has a handful of counts. The antigen remains unidentified. These data come from a study of blood T cells in healthy people across ages. General observations from the study: PBMCs that were unsorted prevented a conclusive naive versus antigen-experienced comparison. Across the age range, TCR beta diversity per million T cells fell in a roughly linear way.

Trimming shortened V by 4 bases and J by 0 bases, and 6 bases separated the two germline ends. This CDR3 region has 13 residues. Germline V gene sequence: CDR1 SEHNR, CDR2 FQNEAQ (reference sequence). Healthy individuals of Caucasian origin from Russia, aged about 6 to 100, served as donors. A second PCR, run for about 6 to 12 cycles, used a sample-barcoded 5' primer plus a J-beta primer mix. In TCRdb, the 5' RACE reads were re-called with MiXCR into one record per CDR3 protein. The data contain about a million distinct CDR3 sequences, roughly half of them seen just once; the ten biggest clones take up about 21%.

Sequencing used blood. The sequence was collected from a woman aged 60 to 75 in good health. The chain has TRBV7-9 and TRBJ2-5; D call uncertain. As DNA, the CDR3 is TGTGCCAGCAGCTATCAGAACCAAGAGACCCAGTACTTC. The encoded protein is CASSYQNQETQYF.